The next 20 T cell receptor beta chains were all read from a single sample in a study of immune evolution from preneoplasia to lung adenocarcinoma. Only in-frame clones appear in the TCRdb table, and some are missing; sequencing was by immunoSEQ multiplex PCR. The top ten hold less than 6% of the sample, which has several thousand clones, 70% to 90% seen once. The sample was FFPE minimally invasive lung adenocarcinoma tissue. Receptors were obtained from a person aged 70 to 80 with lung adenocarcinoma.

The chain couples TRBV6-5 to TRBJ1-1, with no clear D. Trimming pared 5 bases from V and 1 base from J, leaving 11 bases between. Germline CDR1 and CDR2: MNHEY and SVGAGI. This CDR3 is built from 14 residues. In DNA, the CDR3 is TGTGCCAGCAGTCCCGACATGACGAACACTGAAGCTTTCTTT. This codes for CASSPDMTNTEAFF.

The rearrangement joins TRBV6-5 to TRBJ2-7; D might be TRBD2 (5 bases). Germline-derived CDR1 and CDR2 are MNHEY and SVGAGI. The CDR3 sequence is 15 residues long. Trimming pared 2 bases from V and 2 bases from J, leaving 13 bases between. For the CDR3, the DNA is TGTGCCAGCAGTTACCCACGGGGTAGAACCTACGAGCAGTACTTC. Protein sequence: CASSYPRGRTYEQYF.

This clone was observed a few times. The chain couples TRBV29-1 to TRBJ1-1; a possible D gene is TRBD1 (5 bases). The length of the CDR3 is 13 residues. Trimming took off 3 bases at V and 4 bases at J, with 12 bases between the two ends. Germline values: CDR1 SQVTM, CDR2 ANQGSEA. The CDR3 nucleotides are TGCAGCGTTGAGCAGGGACTGAGCACTGAAGCTTTCTTT. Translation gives CSVEQGLSTEAFF.

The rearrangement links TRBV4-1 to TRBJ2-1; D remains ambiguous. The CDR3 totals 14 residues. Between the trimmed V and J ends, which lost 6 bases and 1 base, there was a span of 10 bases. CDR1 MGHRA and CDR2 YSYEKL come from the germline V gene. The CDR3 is CASRVGGSYNEQFF. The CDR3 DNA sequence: TGCGCCAGCAGGGTGGGTGGTTCCTACAATGAGCAGTTCTTC.

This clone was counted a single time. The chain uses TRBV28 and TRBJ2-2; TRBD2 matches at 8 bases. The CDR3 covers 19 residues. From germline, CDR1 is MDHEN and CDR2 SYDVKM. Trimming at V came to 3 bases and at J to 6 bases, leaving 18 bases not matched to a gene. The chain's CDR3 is CASSFFPSGTRGSAGELFF. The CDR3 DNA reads TGTGCCAGCAGTTTTTTCCCCTCCGGGACTAGGGGGTCCGCCGGGGAGCTGTTTTTT.

The CDR3, as DNA: TGTGCCAGCAGTGAGGGGGCTGGGGCCAACGTCCTGACTTTC. This encodes CASSEGAGANVLTF. This chain uses TRBV6-4 with TRBJ2-6, with D perhaps being TRBD1 or TRBD2 (5 bases each). Germline CDR1 and CDR2: MRHNA and SNTAGT. Trimming took 3 bases from V and 2 from J, leaving 5 bases between them. CDR3 length: 14 amino acids.

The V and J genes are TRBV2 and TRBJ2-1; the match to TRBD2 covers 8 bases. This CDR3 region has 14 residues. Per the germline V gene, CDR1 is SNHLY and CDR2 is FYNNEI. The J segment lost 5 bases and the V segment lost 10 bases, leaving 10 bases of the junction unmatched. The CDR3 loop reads CATRGVAGNNEQFF. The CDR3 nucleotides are TGTGCCACCCGGGGGGTAGCGGGGAACAATGAGCAGTTCTTC.

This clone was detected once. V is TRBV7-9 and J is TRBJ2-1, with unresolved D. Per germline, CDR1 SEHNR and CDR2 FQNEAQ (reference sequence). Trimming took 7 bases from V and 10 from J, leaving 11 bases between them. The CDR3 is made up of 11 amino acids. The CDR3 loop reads CASTALGEQFF. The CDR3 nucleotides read TGTGCCAGCACTGCCTTGGGGGAGCAGTTCTTC. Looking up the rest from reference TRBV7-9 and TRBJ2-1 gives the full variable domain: DTGVSQNPRHKITKRGQNVTFRCDPISEHNRLYWYRQTLGQGPEFLTYFQNEAQLEKSRLLSDRFSAERPKGSFSTLEIQRTEQGDSAMYLCASTALGEQFFGPGTRLTVL.

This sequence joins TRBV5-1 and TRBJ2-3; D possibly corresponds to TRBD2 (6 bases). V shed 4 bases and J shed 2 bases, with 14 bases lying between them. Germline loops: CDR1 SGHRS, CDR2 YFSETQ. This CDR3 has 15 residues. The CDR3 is CASSTWPGDTDTQYF. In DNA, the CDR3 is TGCGCCAGCAGCACCTGGCCGGGGGACACAGATACGCAGTATTTT.

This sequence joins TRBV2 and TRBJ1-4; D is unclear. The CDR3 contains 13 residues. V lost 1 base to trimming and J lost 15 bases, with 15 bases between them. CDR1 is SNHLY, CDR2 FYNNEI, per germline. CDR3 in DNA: TGTGCCAGCAGTGAAGTCCTGGGCTATACGGTGTTTTTT. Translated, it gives CASSEVLGYTVFF.

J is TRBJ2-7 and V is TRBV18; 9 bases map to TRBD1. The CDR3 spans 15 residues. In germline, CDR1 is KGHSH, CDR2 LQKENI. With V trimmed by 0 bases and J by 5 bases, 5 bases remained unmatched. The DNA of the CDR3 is TGTGCCAGCTCACCACCAACAGGGGGCTTGGACGAGCAGTACTTC. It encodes CASSPPTGGLDEQYF.

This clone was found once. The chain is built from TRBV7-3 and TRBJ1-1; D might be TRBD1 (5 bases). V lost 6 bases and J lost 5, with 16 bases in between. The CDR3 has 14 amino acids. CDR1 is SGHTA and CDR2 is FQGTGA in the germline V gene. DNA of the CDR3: TGTGCCAGCAGTCCCGGGACGGCGGGAACTGAAGCTTTCTTT. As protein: CASSPGTAGTEAFF.

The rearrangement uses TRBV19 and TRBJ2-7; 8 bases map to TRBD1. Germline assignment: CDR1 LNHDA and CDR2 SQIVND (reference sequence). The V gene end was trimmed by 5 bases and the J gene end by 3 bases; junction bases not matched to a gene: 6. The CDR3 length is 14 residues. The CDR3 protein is CASSQGATGYEQYF. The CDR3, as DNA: TGTGCCAGTAGTCAGGGGGCCACCGGCTACGAGCAGTACTTC. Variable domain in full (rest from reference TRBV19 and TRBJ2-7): DGGITQSPKYLFRKEGQNVTLSCEQNLNHDAMYWYRQDPGQGLRLIYYSQIVNDFQKGDIAEGYSVSREKKESFPLTVTSAQKNPTAFYLCASSQGATGYEQYFGPGTRLTVT.

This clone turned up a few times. The CDR3 loop is CASSQSQGHTDTQYF. The DNA of the CDR3 is TGCGCCAGCAGCCAAAGTCAGGGACACACAGATACGCAGTATTTT. The rearrangement links TRBV4-1 to TRBJ2-3; possible D gene TRBD1, 6 bases. The CDR3 totals 15 residues. Germline V gene sequence: CDR1 MGHRA, CDR2 YSYEKL. Trimming pared 2 bases from V and 2 bases from J, leaving 11 bases between.

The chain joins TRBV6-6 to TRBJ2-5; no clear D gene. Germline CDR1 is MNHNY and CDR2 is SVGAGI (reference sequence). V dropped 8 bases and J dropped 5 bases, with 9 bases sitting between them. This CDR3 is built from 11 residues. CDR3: CASGYGETQYF. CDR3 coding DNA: TGTGCCAGCGGGTACGGTGAGACCCAGTACTTC.

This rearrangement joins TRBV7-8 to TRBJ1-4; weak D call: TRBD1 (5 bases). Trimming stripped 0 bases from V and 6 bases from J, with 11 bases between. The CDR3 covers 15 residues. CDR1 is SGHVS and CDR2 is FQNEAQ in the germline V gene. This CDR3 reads CASSLAETDYEKLFF. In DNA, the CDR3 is TGTGCCAGCAGCTTAGCGGAGACAGACTATGAAAAACTGTTTTTT.

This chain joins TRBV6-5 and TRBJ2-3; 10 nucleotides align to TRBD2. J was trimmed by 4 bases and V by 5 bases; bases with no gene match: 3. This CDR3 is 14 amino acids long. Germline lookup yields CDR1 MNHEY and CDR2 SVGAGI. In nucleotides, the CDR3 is TGTGCCAGCAGTAGCGGGGGGGCATCAGATACGCAGTATTTT. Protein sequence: CASSSGGASDTQYF.

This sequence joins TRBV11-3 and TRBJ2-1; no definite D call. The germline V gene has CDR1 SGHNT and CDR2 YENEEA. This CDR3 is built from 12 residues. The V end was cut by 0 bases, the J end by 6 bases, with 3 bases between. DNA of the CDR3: TGTGCCAGCAGCTTAGACAGCAATGAGCAGTTCTTC. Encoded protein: CASSLDSNEQFF. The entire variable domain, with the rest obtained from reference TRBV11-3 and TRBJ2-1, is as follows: EAGVVQSPRYKIIEKKQPVAFWCNPISGHNTLYWYLQNLGQGPELLIRYENEEAVDDSQLPKDRFSAERLKGVDSTLKIQPAELGDSAVYLCASSLDSNEQFFGPGTRLTVL.

This chain's CDR3 is CASSEMYSPLHF. CDR3 nucleotide sequence: TGTGCCAGCAGTGAAATGTATTCACCCCTCCACTTT. V usage is TRBV6-5 and J usage is TRBJ1-6; D gene ambiguous. CDR3 length: 12 amino acids. The germline V gene has CDR1 MNHEY and CDR2 SVGAGI. The V end lost 5 bases, the J end lost 8 bases, and 7 bases lay between the germline ends.

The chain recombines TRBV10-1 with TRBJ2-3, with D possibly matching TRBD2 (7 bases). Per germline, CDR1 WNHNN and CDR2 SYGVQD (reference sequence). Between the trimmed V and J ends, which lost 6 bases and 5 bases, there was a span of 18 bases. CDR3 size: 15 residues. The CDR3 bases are TGCGCCAGCAGCGACTGGGGGGGCGCGGTAGATACGCAGTATTTT. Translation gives CASSDWGGAVDTQYF.